A selection of T cell receptor beta chains follows, all from one sample in a study of T cell changes during pregnancy in multiple sclerosis. Here immunoSEQ multiplex PCR was the method, and the copy in TCRdb shows in-frame clones only, minus some. The sample lists around 56,000 clones, about 89% occurring once. This specimen was CD4+ T cells from peripheral blood mononuclear cells, taken in the first trimester of pregnancy. These receptors were collected from a female donor with multiple sclerosis, enrolled in a pregnancy study. CDR3s include the opening cysteine and the closing phenylalanine or tryptophan. D genes are given only for firm matches. Rows may omit the clone size; those that give it use once, few, many or a size class.

clone size,D gene,V gene,J gene,CDR3 protein,CDR3 DNA
-,TRBD2,TRBV14,TRBJ2-2,CASSQVSGRTGELFF,TGTGCCAGCAGCCAAGTCAGCGGGAGGACCGGGGAGCTGTTTTTT
-,TRBD1,TRBV5-1,TRBJ2-5,CASSSRTGGVQETQYF,TGCGCCAGCAGCTCAAGGACAGGGGGCGTACAAGAGACCCAGTACTTC
-,TRBD1,TRBV6-1,TRBJ1-1,CASRPDRANTEAFF,TGTGCCAGCAGGCCGGACAGGGCTAACACTGAAGCTTTCTTT
-,TRBD1,TRBV30,TRBJ1-2,CAWERIDRVGGYTF,TGTGCCTGGGAGAGGATCGACAGGGTCGGTGGCTACACCTTC
-,-,TRBV5-1,TRBJ1-1,CASSLTGTHTEAFF,TGCGCCAGCAGCTTGACAGGAACCCACACTGAAGCTTTCTTT
-,-,TRBV27,TRBJ1-1,CASSLASGTPNTEAFF,TGTGCCAGCAGTTTGGCATCCGGGACACCCAACACTGAAGCTTTCTTT
few,TRBD1,TRBV5-5,TRBJ1-2,CASSHRDRGYGYTF,TGTGCCAGCAGCCACCGGGACAGAGGCTATGGCTACACCTTC
-,TRBD2,TRBV7-9,TRBJ2-5,CASSRSGGAAETQYF,TGTGCCAGCAGTCGTAGCGGGGGGGCCGCTGAGACCCAGTACTTC
once,-,TRBV21-1,TRBJ2-7,CASSRSHYPGQGFEQYF,TGTGCCAGCAGCAGATCCCATTACCCGGGACAGGGGTTCGAGCAATACTTC
-,TRBD1,TRBV10-3,TRBJ1-5,CAISPVDRGFGPQHF,TGTGCCATTTCCCCCGTCGACAGGGGATTCGGGCCCCAGCATTTT
-,TRBD1,TRBV29-1,TRBJ2-3,CSGRDRGFTDTQYF,TGCAGCGGCCGGGACAGGGGGTTCACAGATACGCAGTATTTT
-,-,TRBV5-6,TRBJ2-1,CASSLQGVPPYNEQFF,TGTGCCAGCAGCTTACAGGGCGTCCCTCCCTACAATGAGCAGTTCTTC
-,TRBD1,TRBV7-9,TRBJ2-5,CASSPAITGDRETQYF,TGTGCCAGCAGCCCTGCTATTACAGGGGATCGAGAGACCCAGTACTTC
-,TRBD1,TRBV6-4,TRBJ1-2,CASSPGTGAAGYTF,TGTGCCAGCTCACCCGGGACAGGGGCTGCTGGCTACACCTTC
-,TRBD1,TRBV5-4,TRBJ2-7,CASRPQGAREQYF,TGTGCCAGCAGGCCACAGGGGGCGCGAGAGCAGTACTTC
-,-,TRBV5-5,TRBJ1-1,CASRPREQGEAFF,TGTGCCAGCAGGCCTAGAGAACAGGGTGAAGCTTTCTTT
-,-,TRBV4-3,TRBJ1-2,CASSQFAGLSGYTF,TGCGCCAGCAGCCAATTCGCAGGTTTGTCTGGCTACACCTTC
-,-,TRBV18,TRBJ2-1,CASSHNTDNVQFF,TGTGCCAGCTCCCATAACACCGACAATGTGCAGTTCTTC
-,-,TRBV6-5,TRBJ1-2,CASTSGVLLWYGYTF,TGTGCCAGCACCTCCGGGGTTTTGTTATGGTATGGCTACACCTTC
-,-,TRBV5-1,TRBJ2-5,CASGPLGAGESWGETQYF,TGCGCCAGCGGGCCCTTGGGGGCAGGGGAGAGTTGGGGAGAGACCCAGTACTTC
-,TRBD2,TRBV11-2,TRBJ2-1,CASRISGGTYNEQFF,TGTGCCAGCAGAATTAGCGGGGGTACCTACAATGAGCAGTTCTTC
-,-,TRBV30,TRBJ1-4,CAWMGRFSEKLFF,TGTGCCTGGATGGGCAGGTTCTCTGAAAAACTGTTTTTT
-,-,TRBV5-5,TRBJ1-1,CASSPNTEGGDTEAFF,TGTGCCAGCAGCCCAAACACCGAGGGAGGGGACACTGAAGCTTTCTTT
-,-,TRBV5-6,TRBJ1-1,CASSPGGEAFF,TGTGCCAGCAGCCCGGGGGGGGAAGCTTTCTTT
-,TRBD1,TRBV2,TRBJ1-6,CASSPGTGVSPLHF,TGTGCCAGCAGTCCCGGGACAGGGGTTTCACCCCTCCACTTT
-,-,TRBV9,TRBJ2-3,CASSPRGGLADTQYF,TGTGCCAGCAGCCCAAGGGGGGGGCTCGCAGATACGCAGTATTTT
-,TRBD1,TRBV5-1,TRBJ2-1,CASSLRTGTQFF,TGCGCCAGCAGCTTGCGGACAGGAACGCAGTTCTTC
-,-,TRBV21-1,TRBJ1-2,CASSKEVGRGGYTF,TGTGCCAGCAGCAAAGAGGTGGGCAGGGGTGGCTACACCTTC
-,TRBD1,TRBV25-1,TRBJ1-4,CASSGWDRTSSRGKLFF,TGTGCCAGCAGTGGGTGGGACAGGACGTCATCTAGGGGAAAACTGTTTTTT
-,-,TRBV4-3,TRBJ2-2,CASSQGGGTGELFF,TGCGCCAGCAGCCAAGGAGGGGGAACCGGGGAGCTGTTTTTT
once,TRBD2,TRBV19,TRBJ2-7,CASSISGIDSYEQYF,TGTGCCAGTAGTATAAGCGGGATTGACTCCTACGAGCAGTACTTC
once,TRBD2,TRBV6-5,TRBJ2-2,CASSYPGLGGGELFF,TGTGCCAGCAGTTACCCGGGACTAGGGGGCGGGGAGCTGTTTTTT
-,-,TRBV25-1,TRBJ2-2,CASSRGAGELFF,TGTGCCAGCAGCCGGGGAGCCGGGGAGCTGTTTTTT
-,-,TRBV6-1,TRBJ2-3,CASSLQGSDTQYF,TGTGCCAGCAGTTTACAGGGTTCAGATACGCAGTATTTT
-,-,TRBV2,TRBJ1-1,CASRGGGWNTEAFF,TGTGCCAGCAGGGGCGGGGGCTGGAACACTGAAGCTTTCTTT
-,TRBD1,TRBV19,TRBJ1-5,CASSTYGTASYQPQHF,TGTGCCAGTAGCACTTATGGGACAGCATCCTATCAGCCCCAGCATTTT
-,TRBD2,TRBV7-7,TRBJ2-3,CASSLSGGLTDTQYF,TGTGCCAGCAGCCTTAGCGGGGGCCTTACAGATACGCAGTATTTT
-,TRBD2,TRBV4-1,TRBJ2-7,CASSQDLGLAGGSGADEQYF,TGCGCCAGCAGCCAAGATTTGGGACTAGCGGGGGGCTCCGGTGCCGACGAGCAGTACTTC
-,-,TRBV7-2,TRBJ2-7,CASAWGLENYEQYF,TGTGCCAGCGCTTGGGGCCTAGAGAACTACGAGCAGTACTTC
-,TRBD1,TRBV5-1,TRBJ1-2,CASSKGQGEGYTF,TGCGCCAGCAGCAAAGGACAGGGGGAGGGCTACACCTTC
-,TRBD2,TRBV7-2,TRBJ2-5,CASSSFPSGGETQYF,TGTGCCAGCAGCTCATTTCCTAGCGGGGGGGAGACCCAGTACTTC
-,-,TRBV4-3,TRBJ1-4,CASSQDSGRPNEKLFF,TGCGCCAGCAGCCAAGATAGCGGCAGGCCCAATGAAAAACTGTTTTTT
-,-,TRBV7-2,TRBJ2-3,CASSEGADTQYF,TGTGCCAGCTCAGAGGGGGCAGATACGCAGTATTTT
-,TRBD2,TRBV9,TRBJ2-2,CASSPRASGRKSNTGELFF,TGTGCCAGCAGCCCAAGGGCTAGCGGGAGAAAATCGAACACCGGGGAGCTGTTTTTT
-,TRBD2,TRBV25-1,TRBJ2-3,CASSVGGGADTQYF,TGTGCCAGCAGTGTCGGCGGGGGGGCAGATACGCAGTATTTT
-,TRBD1,TRBV13,TRBJ1-2,CASSLVAGGGYTF,TGTGCCAGCAGCTTAGTTGCAGGGGGTGGCTACACCTTC
-,TRBD1,TRBV29-1,TRBJ2-5,CSVDTGAQTQYF,TGCAGCGTCGATACAGGGGCCCAGACCCAGTACTTC
once,TRBD1,TRBV5-1,TRBJ2-7,CASSDLDRGRLNEQYF,TGCGCCAGCAGCGACCTCGACAGGGGGCGGTTAAACGAGCAGTACTTC
few,TRBD2,TRBV6-6,TRBJ2-1,CASKVTSNVNEQFF,TGTGCCAGCAAAGTGACTAGCAACGTCAATGAGCAGTTCTTC
-,-,TRBV5-1,TRBJ1-2,CASSPMRDSYGYTF,TGCGCCAGCAGCCCCATGCGGGACTCCTATGGCTACACCTTC
-,-,TRBV7-9,TRBJ2-3,CASSLQDSGTDTQYF,TGTGCCAGCAGCTTACAGGACTCCGGCACAGATACGCAGTATTTT
-,-,TRBV4-3,TRBJ1-6,CASSQDPSGEGSPLHF,TGCGCCAGCAGCCAAGACCCCTCTGGGGAGGGATCACCCCTCCACTTT
-,TRBD1,TRBV7-3,TRBJ1-1,CASSFKTGVTEAFF,TGTGCCAGCAGCTTTAAGACAGGGGTCACTGAAGCTTTCTTT
once,TRBD1,TRBV6-5,TRBJ1-2,CASRPGQGRNGYTF,TGTGCCAGCAGACCAGGACAGGGGAGGAATGGCTACACCTTC
-,-,TRBV7-2,TRBJ1-5,CASSLRVLGRGIGNQPQHF,TGTGCCAGCAGCTTAAGGGTGTTGGGAAGGGGCATAGGCAATCAGCCCCAGCATTTT
-,-,TRBV7-2,TRBJ1-1,CASSAGGAVGNTEAFF,TGTGCCAGCAGCGCTGGAGGGGCGGTCGGAAACACTGAAGCTTTCTTT
-,-,TRBV5-6,TRBJ1-2,CASSLDQGVAGYTF,TGTGCCAGCAGCTTGGACCAGGGTGTGGCTGGCTACACCTTC
-,TRBD1,TRBV19,TRBJ2-3,CASTLGQGLTDTQYF,TGTGCCAGTACTTTGGGACAGGGGCTCACAGATACGCAGTATTTT
-,-,TRBV7-2,TRBJ1-1,CASSSRGGGIEAFF,TGTGCCAGCAGCTCAAGAGGAGGTGGGATTGAAGCTTTCTTT